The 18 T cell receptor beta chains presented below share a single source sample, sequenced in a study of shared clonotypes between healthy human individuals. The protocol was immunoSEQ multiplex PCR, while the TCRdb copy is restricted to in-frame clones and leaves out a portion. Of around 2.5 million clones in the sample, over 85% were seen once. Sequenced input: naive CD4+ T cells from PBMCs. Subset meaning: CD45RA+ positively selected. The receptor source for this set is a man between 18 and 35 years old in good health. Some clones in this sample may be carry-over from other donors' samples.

The CDR3 nucleotides read TGTGCCAGCAGCTTAGCCCGGACAGGTAGGACTGAAGCTTTCTTT. Protein: CASSLARTGRTEAFF. This chain uses TRBV11-2 with TRBJ1-1, with 7 positions matching TRBD1. Per the germline V gene, CDR1 is SGHAT and CDR2 is FQNNGV. Germline trimming cut 1 base from V and 5 bases from J; bases unmatched to any gene: 7. This CDR3 spans 15 amino acids.

This chain's CDR3 is CATSREGTSDSYNEQFF. The CDR3 DNA sequence: TGTGCCACCAGCAGAGAGGGGACTAGCGACTCCTACAATGAGCAGTTCTTC. This chain joins TRBV15 and TRBJ2-1; 10 bases line up with TRBD2. The germline V gene has CDR1 LNHNV and CDR2 YYDKDF (reference sequence). This CDR3 has 17 residues. V gave up 0 bases and J gave up 0 bases; unmatched junction bases: 2.

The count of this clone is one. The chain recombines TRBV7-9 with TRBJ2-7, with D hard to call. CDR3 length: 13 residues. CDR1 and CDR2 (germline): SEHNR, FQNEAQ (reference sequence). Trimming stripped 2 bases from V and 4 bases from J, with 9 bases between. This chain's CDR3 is CASSLPDAYEQYF. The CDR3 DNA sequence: TGTGCCAGCAGCTTACCGGACGCATACGAGCAGTACTTC.

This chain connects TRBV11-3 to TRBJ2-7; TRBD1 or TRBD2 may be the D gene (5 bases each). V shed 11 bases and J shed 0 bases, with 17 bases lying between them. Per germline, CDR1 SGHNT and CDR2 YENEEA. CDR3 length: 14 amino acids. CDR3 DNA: TGTGCCCGACACCAGAGGGACCACTCCTACGAGCAGTACTTC. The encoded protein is CARHQRDHSYEQYF. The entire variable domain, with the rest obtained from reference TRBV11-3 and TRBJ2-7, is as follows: EAGVVQSPRYKIIEKKQPVAFWCNPISGHNTLYWYLQNLGQGPELLIRYENEEAVDDSQLPKDRFSAERLKGVDSTLKIQPAELGDSAVYLCARHQRDHSYEQYFGPGTRLTVT.

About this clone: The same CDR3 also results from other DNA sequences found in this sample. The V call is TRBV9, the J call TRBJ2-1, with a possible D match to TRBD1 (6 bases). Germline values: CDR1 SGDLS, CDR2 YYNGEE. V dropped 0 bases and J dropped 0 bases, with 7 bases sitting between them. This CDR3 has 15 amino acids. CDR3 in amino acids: CASSVGQDSYNEQFF. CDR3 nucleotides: TGTGCCAGCAGCGTAGGACAGGACTCCTACAATGAGCAGTTCTTC.

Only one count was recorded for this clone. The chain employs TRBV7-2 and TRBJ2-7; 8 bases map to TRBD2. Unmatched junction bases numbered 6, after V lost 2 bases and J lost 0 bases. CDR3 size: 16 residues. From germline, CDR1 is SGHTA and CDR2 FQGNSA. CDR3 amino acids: CASSLRFSGGSYEQYF. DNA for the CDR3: TGTGCCAGCAGCTTAAGGTTCAGCGGGGGCTCCTACGAGCAGTACTTC.

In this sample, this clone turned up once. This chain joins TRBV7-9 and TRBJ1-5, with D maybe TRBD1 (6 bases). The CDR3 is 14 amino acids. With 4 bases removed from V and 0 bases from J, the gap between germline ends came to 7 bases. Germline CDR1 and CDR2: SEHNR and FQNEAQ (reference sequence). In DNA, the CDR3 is TGTGCCAGCAGCTGGGACATTAGCAATCAGCCCCAGCATTTT. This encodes CASSWDISNQPQHF.

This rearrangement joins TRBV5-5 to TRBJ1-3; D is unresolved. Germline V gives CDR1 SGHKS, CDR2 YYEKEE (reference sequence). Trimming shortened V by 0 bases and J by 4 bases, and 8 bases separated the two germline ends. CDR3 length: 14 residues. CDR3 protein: CASSLAEPGNTIYF. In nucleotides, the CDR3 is TGTGCCAGCAGCTTGGCGGAGCCCGGAAACACCATATATTTT.

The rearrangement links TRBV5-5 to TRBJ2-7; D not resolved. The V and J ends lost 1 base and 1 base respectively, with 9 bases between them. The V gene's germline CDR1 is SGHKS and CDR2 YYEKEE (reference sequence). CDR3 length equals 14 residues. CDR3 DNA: TGTGCCAGCAGCTTGTTACTGAGGTCCTACGAGCAGTACTTC. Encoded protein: CASSLLLRSYEQYF.

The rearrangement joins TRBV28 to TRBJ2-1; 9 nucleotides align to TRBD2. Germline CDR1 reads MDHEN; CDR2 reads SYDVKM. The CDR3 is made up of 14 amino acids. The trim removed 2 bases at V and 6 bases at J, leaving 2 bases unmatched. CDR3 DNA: TGTGCCAGCAGTTTAACTAGCGGGTCCAATGAGCAGTTCTTC. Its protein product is CASSLTSGSNEQFF.

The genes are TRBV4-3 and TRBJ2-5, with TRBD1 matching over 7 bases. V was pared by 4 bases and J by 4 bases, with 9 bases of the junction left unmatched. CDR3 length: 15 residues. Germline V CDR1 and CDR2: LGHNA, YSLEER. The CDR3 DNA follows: TGCGCCAGCAGCCGCGCCCGGCCAGGGGGAGAGACCCAGTACTTC. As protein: CASSRARPGGETQYF.

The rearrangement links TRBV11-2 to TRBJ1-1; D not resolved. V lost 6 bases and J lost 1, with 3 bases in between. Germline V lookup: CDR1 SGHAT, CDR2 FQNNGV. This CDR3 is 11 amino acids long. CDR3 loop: CASRENTEAFF. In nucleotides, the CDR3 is TGTGCCAGCAGGGAGAACACTGAAGCTTTCTTT.

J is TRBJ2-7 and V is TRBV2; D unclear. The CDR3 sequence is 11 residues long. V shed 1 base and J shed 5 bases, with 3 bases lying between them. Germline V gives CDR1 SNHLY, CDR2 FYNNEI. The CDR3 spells CASSEEDEQYF. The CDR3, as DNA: TGTGCCAGCAGTGAAGAGGACGAGCAGTACTTC.

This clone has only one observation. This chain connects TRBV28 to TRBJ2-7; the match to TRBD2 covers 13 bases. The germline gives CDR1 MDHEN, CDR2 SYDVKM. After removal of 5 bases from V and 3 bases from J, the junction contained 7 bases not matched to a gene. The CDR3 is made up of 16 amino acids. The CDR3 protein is CASSPPGLAGFYEQYF. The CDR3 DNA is TGTGCCAGCAGTCCGCCGGGACTAGCGGGATTCTACGAGCAGTACTTC.

The CDR3 loop is CASSLGASQGPQHF. CDR3 in DNA: TGTGCCAGCAGCTTAGGGGCCTCCCAGGGCCCCCAGCATTTT. The chain joins TRBV9 to TRBJ1-5, with a weak D call TRBD1 (5 bases). V dropped 4 bases and J dropped 10 bases, with 18 bases sitting between them. CDR1 SGDLS and CDR2 YYNGEE come from the germline V gene. The CDR3 loop spans 14 amino acids. Together with reference TRBV9 and TRBJ1-5, the CDR3 gives the full variable domain: DSGVTQTPKHLITATGQRVTLRCSPRSGDLSVYWYQQSLDQGLQFLIQYYNGEERAKGNILERFSAQQFPDLHSELNLSSLELGDSALYFCASSLGASQGPQHFGDGTRLSIL.

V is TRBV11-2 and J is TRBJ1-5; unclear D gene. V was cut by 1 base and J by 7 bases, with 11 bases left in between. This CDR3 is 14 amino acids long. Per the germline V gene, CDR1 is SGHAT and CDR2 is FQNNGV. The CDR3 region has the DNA TGTGCCAGCAGCTTAGGCGGCAGCACCCAGCCCCAGCATTTT. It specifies CASSLGGSTQPQHF.

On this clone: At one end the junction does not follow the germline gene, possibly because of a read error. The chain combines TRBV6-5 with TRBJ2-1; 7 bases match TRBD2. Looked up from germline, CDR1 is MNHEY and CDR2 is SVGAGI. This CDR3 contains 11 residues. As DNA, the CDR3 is TGTGCCAGCAGGCAGACTAGCTTTTTGGTCTTC. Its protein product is CASRQTSFLVF.

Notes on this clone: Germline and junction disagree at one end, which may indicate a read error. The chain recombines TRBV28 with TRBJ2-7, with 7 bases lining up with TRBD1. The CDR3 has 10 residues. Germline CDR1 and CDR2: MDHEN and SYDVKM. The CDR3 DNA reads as TGTGCCAGCTCAGGGACAGCCCGATCCTTC. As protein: CASSGTARSF.